This entry concerns a single T cell receptor beta chain. Primers for the PCR totalled 60 Vbeta and 13 Jbeta. TCRdb's table, derived via immunoSEQ multiplex PCR, lists solely in-frame clones and lacks some. The sample includes 100,000 to 150,000 clones, approximately 83% of them seen just once. The entry originates in a study of cytomegalovirus exposure and HLA in healthy donors. The V gene's germline CDR1 is LNHDA and CDR2 SQIVND (reference sequence). The CDR3 contains 15 residues. V lost 5 bases, J lost 3 bases, and 16 bases lay in between. This chain joins TRBV19 and TRBJ1-1; TRBD1 is a possible D gene (5 bases). Sequenced input: PBMCs. The clonotype originates from a woman between 35 and 50 years old in good health and CMV-seropositive. The CDR3 sequence is CASSGGSAGDTEAFF. The CDR3 DNA follows: TGTGCCAGTAGTGGGGGGTCTGCTGGGGACACTGAAGCTTTCTTT.